This T cell receptor beta chain was identified during a study of regulatory T cells in long-lasting Graves disease. As for time point: newly diagnosed GD, antithyroid drugs for less than 3 months. PBMC-derived RNA was used for the TCR library. A blood draw put about 10 milliliters of peripheral blood into EDTA tubes. This clonotype was recorded at least ten times. Researchers made TCR beta libraries by using iRepertoire HTBI primers and running Arm-PCR on CDR3 regions. TCRdb analysed the multiplex PCR reads with MiXCR anew, one entry per CDR3 protein. The sample includes roughly 350,000 distinct CDR3 sequences, about a sixth of them seen just once. The CDR3 covers 13 residues. Germline V lookup: CDR1 SGHRS, CDR2 YFSETQ. V lost 4 bases to trimming and J lost 5 bases, with 13 bases between them. A further study also used this sample, focusing on T cells in Graves' hyperthyroidism and ophthalmopathy.

The source of this sequence is a woman aged 18-30 years with Graves disease. The sample here was peripheral blood mononuclear cells (PBMCs), taken at new diagnosis, from a patient treated with antithyroid drugs. The V call is TRBV5-1, the J call TRBJ2-7; D call uncertain. In DNA form, the CDR3 reads TGCGCCAGCAGCCGGGCTCGTAGTCACGAGCAGTACTTC. Protein: CASSRARSHEQYF.